Below, 15 T cell receptor beta chains from the same sample are listed, as sequenced in a study of T cells expressing NK-cell markers. TCRdb reanalyzed the 5' RACE reads and collapses them to one entry per CDR3 protein, without DNA. The sample table includes about 160,000 distinct CDR3 sequences. The specimen sequenced was blood T cells: a sorted CD56 or NKG2C T cell subset, CD4+ or CD8+ T cells, or bulk PBMC T cells (not recorded which). These receptors came from a man between 18 and 69 years old in good health.

The J gene is TRBJ2-7, the V gene TRBV19; the TCRdb call, TRBD1, lacks DNA for checking. Germline V gene lookup returns CDR1 LNHDA and CDR2 SQIVND (reference sequence). The CDR3 is 13 amino acids. The CDR3 sequence is CASSVTREYEQYF.

The chain recombines TRBV29-1 with TRBJ1-1; the TRBD1 assignment by TCRdb is unverifiable without DNA. The CDR3 length is 18 residues. Per germline, CDR1 SQVTM and CDR2 ANQGSEA. The CDR3 loop reads CSVVGPGQITKDSTEAFF. The full variable domain, in which reference TRBV29-1 and TRBJ1-1 provide the parts outside the CDR3, is SAVISQKPSRDICQRGTSLTIQCQVDSQVTMMFWYRQQPGQSLTLIATANQGSEATYESGFVIDKFPISRPNLTFSTLTVSNMSPEDSSIYLCSVVGPGQITKDSTEAFFGQGTRLTVV.

The chain recombines TRBV12-3 or TRBV12-4 with TRBJ2-2; TCRdb names TRBD1, which stays unverified in the absence of DNA. The CDR3 is made up of 14 amino acids. CDR3 residues: CASSRTANTGELFF.

The chain recombines TRBV12-3 or TRBV12-4 with TRBJ2-3; TCRdb's assignment of TRBD1 cannot be checked, as there is no DNA. The CDR3 is 16 residues long. CDR3 amino acids: CASSLGGEPSLDTQYF.

The V and J genes are TRBV5-6 and TRBJ2-7; without DNA, the TCRdb call of TRBD2 cannot be checked. This CDR3 contains 16 residues. Germline CDR1 and CDR2: SGHDT and YYEEEE. The CDR3 spells CASSLMVDFQTYEQYF.

The V gene is TRBV10-3, the J gene TRBJ1-1; the D gene TCRdb calls, TRBD1, cannot be checked with no DNA. CDR3 size: 13 residues. Germline V gene lookup returns CDR1 ENHRY and CDR2 SYGVKD. The chain's CDR3 is CAIRGQGNTEAFF.

V and J are TRBV19 and TRBJ2-5; lacking DNA, the TRBD1 call made by TCRdb goes unchecked. Germline values: CDR1 LNHDA, CDR2 SQIVND (reference sequence). The CDR3 is 16 residues long. The CDR3: CASSMTGPGLRETQYF.

The chain has TRBV7-9 and TRBJ2-5; TCRdb's D call, TRBD2, is unchecked because there is no DNA. The CDR3 covers 16 residues. The germline V gene has CDR1 SEHNR and CDR2 FQNEAQ (reference sequence). This CDR3 is CASSFFWTSRQETQYF.

CDR3 sequence reads: CASSPFPQLAGGYTF. The V and J genes are TRBV27 and TRBJ1-2; TCRdb returns TRBD1, unconfirmable since there is no DNA. The germline V gene has CDR1 MNHEY and CDR2 SMNVEV (reference sequence). The CDR3 is 15 residues long.

The chain recombines TRBV4-1 with TRBJ1-5; no DNA is available, so the TRBD1 call from TCRdb remains unchecked. The CDR3 covers 14 residues. Germline CDR1 MGHRA, CDR2 YSYEKL. CDR3 in amino acids: CASRATGAGQPQHF.

The V call is TRBV5-1, the J call TRBJ1-1. This CDR3 region has 14 residues. The V gene's germline CDR1 is SGHRS and CDR2 YFSETQ. The CDR3 reads CASSLALANTEAFF.

This sequence joins TRBV19 and TRBJ1-2; TCRdb indicates TRBD1, and absent DNA this call remains unverified. The CDR3 loop spans 12 amino acids. CDR1 is LNHDA, CDR2 SQIVND, per germline (reference sequence). This CDR3 reads CASSDPGGGYTF.

V gene TRBV28 combines with J gene TRBJ2-1; TCRdb proposes TRBD1, but this gene call is untestable without DNA. Germline loops: CDR1 MDHEN, CDR2 SYDVKM. The CDR3 sequence is 11 residues long. The CDR3 spells CASSSPAEQFF.

This sequence joins TRBV6-1 and TRBJ2-3; as DNA is missing, the TRBD2 call by TCRdb cannot be tested. Per germline, CDR1 MNHNS and CDR2 SASEGT. This CDR3 is 16 amino acids long. CDR3 sequence reads: CASSEEGTSIFDTQYF.

The rearrangement joins TRBV20-1 to TRBJ2-3; TCRdb returns TRBD1, unconfirmable since there is no DNA. Germline lookup yields CDR1 DFQATT and CDR2 SNEGSKA (reference sequence). This CDR3 has 16 residues. The CDR3 here is CSAAPERRLAIDTQYF.